This T cell receptor (beta chain) was retrieved from a study of cytomegalovirus exposure and HLA in healthy donors. Study findings and constraints: Previously analyzed data showed that most TCR beta V segments were productive at a frequency of about 87% or about 30%. For most TCR sequences rarity was the rule, although some public TCRs occurred in many donors.

The PCR was carried out with 60 Vbeta primers and 13 Jbeta primers. TCRdb's table, derived via immunoSEQ multiplex PCR, lists solely in-frame clones and lacks some. The sample includes 100,000 to 150,000 clones, roughly 80% of them seen just once. Trimming took 3 bases from V and 2 from J; bases not matched to a gene: 4. Germline CDR1 reads LGHNA; CDR2 reads YNFKEQ. The CDR3 spans 16 residues. Regarding this clone: Its antigen is not identified.

The gene calls are TRBV4-2 and TRBJ2-7; 13 nucleotides line up with TRBD2. The sequence came from a man between 25 and 39 years old in good health and CMV-seropositive. Material for sequencing was PBMCs. The CDR3 is CASSQSGTSGTYEQYF. CDR3 nucleotide sequence: TGTGCCAGCAGCCAGTCCGGGACTAGCGGGACCTACGAGCAGTACTTC.